This T cell receptor (beta chain) was sequenced in a study of spatial heterogeneity in lung cancer. Background on the study: Sequencing covered available follow-up PBMC samples collected a median of roughly 2 years after resection. As counted in raw reads, each unique TCR and UMI combination appeared more than ten times on average.

Carried by each TCR cDNA molecule was a unique molecular identifier. Each CDR3 protein is one row after TCRdb ran MiXCR on the 5' RACE reads. The table shows around 70,000 distinct CDR3 sequences, with roughly 8.9% occurring only once. Trimming left V 6 bases short and J 15 bases short, with 15 bases between. Looked up from germline, CDR1 is SNHLY and CDR2 is FYNNEI. The CDR3 loop spans 12 amino acids. In this sample, this clonotype turned up many times. Time point here: blood at routine non-recurrence follow-up after resection. From tumor, nontumor lung or frozen PBMC, whole RNA was taken unsorted for sequencing.

Material: PBMCs, obtained at follow-up. This TCR came from a female donor with early-stage non-small cell lung cancer. This chain joins TRBV2 and TRBJ1-6, with D perhaps TRBD1 (5 bases). The CDR3 bases are TGTGCCAGCAGCGCCCAGGGTTTGGGCCTCCACTTT. Its protein is CASSAQGLGLHF. Filled out from reference TRBV2 and TRBJ1-6, the complete variable domain reads EPEVTQTPSHQVTQMGQEVILRCVPISNHLYFYWYRQILGQKVEFLVSFYNNEISEKSEIFDDQFSVERPDGSNFTLKIRSTKLEDSAMYFCASSAQGLGLHFGNGTRLTVT.